This TCR beta chain originates from a study of naive and memory T cell subsets. This CDR3 spans 17 amino acids. J gave up 0 bases and V 10 bases, and 15 bases lay outside the gene matches. Germline lookup yields CDR1 ENHRY and CDR2 SYGVKD. Cells stained for CD3, CD4, CD8, CD45RA and CD27 were sorted into four subsets. The beta constant-region primer was an equimolar mix of two oligonucleotides covering TRBC1 and TRBC2. TCRdb re-called the UMI-ligation and nested PCR reads with MiXCR, one entry per CDR3 protein. Found here are approximately 140,000 distinct CDR3 sequences, 15% to 20% of them singletons; the top ten hold about 0.13%. As concerns this clonotype: Its antigen is as yet unknown.

General observations from the study: Naive and memory subsets had different power law exponents for TCR abundance. Especially in CD8 cells, naive repertoires contained a few larger clonotypes, possibly CD45RA-re-expressing memory cells.

The chain has TRBV10-3 and TRBJ2-1, with 7 nucleotides matching TRBD2. The material sequenced was naive CD4+ T cells from blood. The receptor was isolated from a human donor in good health. The CDR3: CATGKKRDASSYNEQFF. CDR3 in DNA: TGTGCCACCGGAAAGAAGCGGGACGCGAGCTCCTACAATGAGCAGTTCTTC.